The present TCR beta chain was sequenced within a study of T cell repertoires in aging, cancer and after chemotherapy. Study as a whole: Donor ages fell into six groups from 30 or younger up to 70 or older. Pre- and post-chemotherapy samples were paired from chronic lymphocytic leukemia patients treated with fludarabine- or bendamustine-based regimens.

The study, taken as a whole, reports: The repertoire data cannot show anything about immunological memory following chemotherapy.

Peripheral blood genomic DNA, not sorted cells or RNA, was the template. CDR1 is DFQATT, CDR2 SNEGSKA, per germline (reference sequence). This CDR3 spans 17 amino acids. The V segment lost 0 bases and the J segment 7 bases; nucleotides outside the gene matches: 17. Multiplex touch-down PCR with TRB-A/B primers amplified rearranged V-D-J TRB sequences. Each CDR3 protein is one row after TCRdb ran MiXCR on the multiplex PCR reads. Seen here are some 2,000 distinct CDR3 sequences, around 28% observed once, and the top ten hold roughly 66%. A remark on this clonotype: Its antigen is unknown.

Sequencing was performed on blood. The TCR originated in a human donor with a blood cancer. The donor label of this sample is uncertain. The chain is built from TRBV20-1 and TRBJ2-7; 8 nucleotides match TRBD2. CDR3 residues: CSARDQGSGIIVREQYF. The CDR3 nucleotides are TGCAGTGCTAGAGATCAAGGTAGCGGGATTATCGTACGGGAGCAGTACTTC.